Given below is one TCR beta chain in context. No antigen is known for it. All TRB cDNA libraries came from 5' RACE performed with UMI labels. TCRdb reprocessed the 5' RACE reads, with one entry per CDR3 protein and no DNA. The sample table includes approximately 98,000 distinct CDR3 sequences. The sample originates from a study of CXCR3-negative and CXCR3-positive naive CD8 T cells. Study conclusions and caveats: Once cells were cryopreserved, CXCR3 expression went down partly, and most assays used fresh PBMCs. Memory cells showed distinct TRBV-TRBJ patterns, while the two naive subsets matched. Against CXCR3-negative naive cells, CXCR3-positive naive cells showed more hydrophobic TRB CDR3s. It was found that naive subsets had comparable surface CD5, and TCR strength was inferred from TRB CDR3 properties.

This CDR3 contains 16 residues. From germline, CDR1 is LGHNA and CDR2 YSLEER. A CD45RO-CCR7+CD27+CD95- profile was what naive CD8+ T cells displayed. The source of this sequence is a human donor in good health. Some clones in this sample may be carry-over from other donors' samples. Sequencing was carried out using naive CXCR3+ CD8+ T cells from blood. Subset here: CD45RO-CCR7+CD27+CD95- naive CD8+ T cells expressing CXCR3 (TNR3+). This chain links TRBV4-3 with TRBJ2-2; TCRdb proposes TRBD1, but this gene call is untestable without DNA. Here the CDR3 reads CTSGRGADGTTGELFF.